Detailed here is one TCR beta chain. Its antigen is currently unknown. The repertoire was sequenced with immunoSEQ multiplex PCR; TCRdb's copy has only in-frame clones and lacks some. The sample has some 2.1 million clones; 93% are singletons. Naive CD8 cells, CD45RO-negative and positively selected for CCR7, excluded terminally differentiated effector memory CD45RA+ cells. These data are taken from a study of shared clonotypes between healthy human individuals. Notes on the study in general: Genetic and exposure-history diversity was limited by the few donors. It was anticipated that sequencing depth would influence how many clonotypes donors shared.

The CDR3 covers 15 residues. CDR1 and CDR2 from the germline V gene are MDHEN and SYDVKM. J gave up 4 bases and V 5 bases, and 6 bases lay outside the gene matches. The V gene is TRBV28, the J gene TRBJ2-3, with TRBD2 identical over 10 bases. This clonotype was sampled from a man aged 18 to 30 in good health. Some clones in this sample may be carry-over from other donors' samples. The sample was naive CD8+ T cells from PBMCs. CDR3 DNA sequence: TGTGCCAGCAGTCTCACACTAGCGGGGCCAGATACGCAGTATTTT. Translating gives CASSLTLAGPDTQYF.